This T cell receptor beta chain was profiled in a study of T-cell memory formation after mild COVID-19. Study-level findings and limits: Contracting clones from day 15 to 85 showed balanced CD4/CD8; later expanders favored CD4+. Several responding clones turned up in pre-infection memory, indicating that cross-reactive memory may have taken part.

The sample holds a few counts of this clonotype. Antigen specificity is unknown. V gave up 1 base and J gave up 5 bases, with 12 bases separating them. The germline V gene has CDR1 LGHDT and CDR2 YNNKEL (reference sequence). The CDR3 is 14 residues long. TCRdb re-called the 5' RACE reads through MiXCR, storing one row per CDR3 protein. The sample comprises hundreds of thousands of distinct CDR3 sequences, 20% to 25% of which are singletons, and roughly 8.7% rests with the top ten. The rearrangement uses TRBV3-1 and TRBJ2-7; D perhaps matches TRBD2 (6 bases). The TCR was taken from an adult woman who had mild COVID-19 (a few samples of this study predate the infection). Cell type and time point are not known. Sample: PBMCs or a T cell subset sorted from them (not recorded which). The CDR3 region is CASSQVGSPHEQYF. The CDR3 DNA follows: TGTGCCAGCAGCCAAGTCGGGAGTCCCCACGAGCAGTACTTC.